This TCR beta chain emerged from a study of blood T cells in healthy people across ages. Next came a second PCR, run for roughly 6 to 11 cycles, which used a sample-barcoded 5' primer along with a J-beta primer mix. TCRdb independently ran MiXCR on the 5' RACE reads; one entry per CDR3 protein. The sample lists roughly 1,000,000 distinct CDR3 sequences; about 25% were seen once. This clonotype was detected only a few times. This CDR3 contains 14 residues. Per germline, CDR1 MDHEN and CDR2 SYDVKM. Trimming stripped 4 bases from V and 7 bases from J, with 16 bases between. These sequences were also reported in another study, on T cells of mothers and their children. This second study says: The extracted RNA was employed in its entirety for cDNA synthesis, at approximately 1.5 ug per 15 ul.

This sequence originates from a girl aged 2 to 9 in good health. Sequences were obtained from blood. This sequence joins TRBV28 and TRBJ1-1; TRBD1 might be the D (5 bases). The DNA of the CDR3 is TGTGCCAGCAGTTGGACACCAGCCGCGAATGAAGCTTTCTTT. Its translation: CASSWTPAANEAFF.